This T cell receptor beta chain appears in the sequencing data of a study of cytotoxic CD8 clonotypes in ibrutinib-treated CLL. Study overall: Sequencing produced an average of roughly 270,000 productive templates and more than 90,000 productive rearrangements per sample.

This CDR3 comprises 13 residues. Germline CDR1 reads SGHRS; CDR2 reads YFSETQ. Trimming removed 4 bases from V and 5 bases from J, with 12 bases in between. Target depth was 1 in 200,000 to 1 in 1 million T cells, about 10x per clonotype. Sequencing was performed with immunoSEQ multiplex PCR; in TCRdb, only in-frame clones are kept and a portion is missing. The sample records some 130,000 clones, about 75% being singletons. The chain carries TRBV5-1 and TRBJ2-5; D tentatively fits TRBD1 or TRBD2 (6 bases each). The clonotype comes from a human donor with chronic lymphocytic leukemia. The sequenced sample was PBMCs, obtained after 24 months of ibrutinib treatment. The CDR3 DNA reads TGCGCCAGCAGCACCGGGGGCGTGGAGACCCAGTACTTC. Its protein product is CASSTGGVETQYF.